This entry features one T cell receptor (beta chain) sequence. Its antigen is unidentified. Germline V gives CDR1 MDHEN, CDR2 SYDVKM. The CDR3 covers 16 residues. With V trimmed by 3 bases and J by 5 bases, 10 bases remained unmatched. The sample originates from a study of cytomegalovirus exposure and HLA in healthy donors. Broader study findings: Associated with HLA alleles at 0.05 false discovery rate in a later analysis were 16,951 TCR beta sequences. It was shown in a later analysis that HLA-associated TCR beta chains were more clonally expanded than other, equally common chains. The study found most TCR sequences rare, yet found some public TCRs in many donors. In a later analysis, several top co-occurrence clusters appeared linked to parvovirus B19, influenza, CMV and Epstein-Barr virus.

The PCR made use of 60 Vbeta and 13 Jbeta primers. This table comes from immunoSEQ multiplex PCR, and its TCRdb copy is limited to in-frame clones, with some not included. Here the sample spans some 74,000 clones, roughly 75% being singletons. The J gene is TRBJ1-5, the V gene TRBV28, with TRBD1 matching 7 bases. The receptor comes from a male donor in good health and CMV-seronegative. Sequenced material: PBMCs. CDR3 in DNA: TGTGCCAGCAGTTTTAAGACAGGGATCATGGATCAGCCCCAGCATTTT. Its translation: CASSFKTGIMDQPQHF.